One and the same sample provided the 30 T cell receptor beta chains below, sequenced in a study of shared clonotypes between healthy human individuals. The table came from immunoSEQ multiplex PCR; TCRdb's copy has only in-frame clones and leaves some out. The sample lists some 2,500,000 clones; approximately 93% were seen once. The specimen was naive CD4+ T cells from PBMCs. The subset is: CD45RA+ positively selected. The source is a man younger than 30 in good health. Some clones in this sample may be carry-over from other donors' samples.

V is TRBV4-1 and J is TRBJ1-1; D is uncertain. Per germline, CDR1 MGHRA and CDR2 YSYEKL. The V end lost 0 bases, the J end lost 4 bases, and 12 bases lay between the germline ends. The CDR3 extends over 15 amino acids. CDR3 in amino acids: CASSQETYWATEAFF. The DNA of the CDR3 is TGCGCCAGCAGCCAAGAGACTTATTGGGCCACTGAAGCTTTCTTT.

The chain links TRBV11-3 to TRBJ2-3, with D maybe TRBD1 (5 bases). This CDR3 spans 12 amino acids. V gave up 5 bases and J gave up 7 bases, with 10 bases separating them. Germline CDR1 reads SGHNT; CDR2 reads YENEEA. CDR3 amino acids: CASSPDRHTQYF. DNA of the CDR3: TGTGCCAGCAGCCCTGACAGACATACGCAGTATTTT.

This chain joins TRBV28 and TRBJ1-5; D gene ambiguous. Trimming took 3 bases from V and 7 from J, leaving 13 bases between them. Germline CDR1 and CDR2: MDHEN and SYDVKM. The CDR3 is made up of 14 amino acids. CDR3 sequence: CASSFNAREQPQHF. The CDR3 DNA reads TGTGCCAGCAGTTTCAACGCGAGAGAGCAGCCCCAGCATTTT.

This chain connects TRBV7-9 to TRBJ1-6; tentative D call: TRBD1 (5 bases). This CDR3 region has 14 residues. V gave up 1 base and J gave up 8 bases, with 9 bases separating them. Germline CDR1 reads SEHNR; CDR2 reads FQNEAQ (reference sequence). The CDR3 loop reads CASSLGQLDSPLHF. The DNA for the CDR3 is TGTGCCAGCAGCTTAGGACAGTTAGATTCACCCCTCCACTTT.

The V and J genes are TRBV5-4 and TRBJ2-1; D possibly corresponds to TRBD2 (5 bases). The CDR3 runs to 14 residues. V lost 6 bases and J 8 bases, leaving 18 bases between the germline ends. Germline V gene sequence: CDR1 SGHNT, CDR2 YYREEE (reference sequence). The CDR3 reads CASIVSPGNDEQFF. CDR3 DNA: TGTGCCAGCATCGTTAGTCCCGGGAACGATGAGCAGTTCTTC.

This chain joins TRBV13 and TRBJ1-3, with TRBD1 identical over 8 bases. From germline, CDR1 is PRHDT and CDR2 FYEKMQ (reference sequence). The CDR3 covers 14 residues. V was pared by 2 bases and J by 7 bases, with 4 bases of the junction left unmatched. The chain's CDR3 is CASSLRAGGNTIYF. The CDR3 DNA follows: TGTGCCAGCAGCTTAAGGGCAGGGGGCAACACCATATATTTT.

For this clone: Other DNA sequences from this sample encode an identical CDR3 as well. The chain couples TRBV6-5 to TRBJ1-5, with D unresolved. The V end lost 6 bases, the J end lost 0 bases, and 12 bases lay between the germline ends. The CDR3 spans 15 residues. CDR1 is MNHEY, CDR2 SVGAGI, per germline. The CDR3 here is CASSYAVNSNQPQHF. The CDR3 DNA reads as TGTGCCAGCAGCTACGCCGTCAATAGCAATCAGCCCCAGCATTTT.

For this clone: Additional DNA sequences in this sample encode the identical CDR3. The V and J genes are TRBV28 and TRBJ1-1; D is ambiguous. Per germline, CDR1 MDHEN and CDR2 SYDVKM. The germline V and J ends were trimmed by 4 bases and 0 bases, with 3 bases remaining between them. This CDR3 has 12 residues. CDR3 in amino acids: CASSSMNTEAFF. As DNA, the CDR3 is TGTGCCAGCAGTTCCATGAACACTGAAGCTTTCTTT. Looking up the rest from reference TRBV28 and TRBJ1-1 gives the full variable domain: DVKVTQSSRYLVKRTGEKVFLECVQDMDHENMFWYRQDPGLGLRLIYFSYDVKMKEKGDIPEGYSVSREKKERFSLILESASTNQTSMYLCASSSMNTEAFFGQGTRLTVV.

The V and J genes are TRBV10-3 and TRBJ2-4; maybe TRBD2 (6 bases). Per the germline V gene, CDR1 is ENHRY and CDR2 is SYGVKD. V gave up 2 bases and J gave up 4 bases, with 9 bases separating them. CDR3 length equals 14 residues. CDR3 coding DNA: TGTGCCATCAGTGAGACACGGGGGAAAAACATTCAGTACTTC. Translated: CAISETRGKNIQYF.

The chain joins TRBV7-2 to TRBJ2-6; 7 nucleotides match TRBD1. This CDR3 is 17 amino acids long. Losses at the gene ends were 4 bases for V and 3 bases for J; bases not matched to a gene: 9. Germline CDR1 and CDR2: SGHTA and FQGNSA. The CDR3 sequence is CASSYRGGFFGANVLTF. CDR3 DNA sequence: TGTGCCAGCAGCTATCGAGGGGGCTTCTTTGGGGCCAACGTCCTGACTTTC.

This chain connects TRBV28 to TRBJ1-2; D unresolved. The germline V gene has CDR1 MDHEN and CDR2 SYDVKM. The CDR3 consists of 15 residues. V lost 5 bases, J lost 0 bases, and 13 bases lay in between. CDR3 DNA: TGTGCCAGCAGTGCCCCGAGGGCCTCTAACTATGGCTACACCTTC. It yields the protein CASSAPRASNYGYTF.

The gene calls are TRBV29-1 and TRBJ2-5; D perhaps matches TRBD2 (5 bases). The CDR3 sequence is 11 residues long. CDR1 and CDR2 (germline): SQVTM, ANQGSEA. The CDR3 DNA follows: TGCAGTCGAGGGAAGGAAGAGACCCAGTACTTC. This codes for CSRGKEETQYF.

This rearrangement joins TRBV29-1 to TRBJ2-5; 12 nucleotides match TRBD2. CDR3 length equals 14 residues. V shed 6 bases and J 4 bases; nucleotides not matched to a gene: 6. The germline V gene has CDR1 SQVTM and CDR2 ANQGSEA. CDR3 region: CSVLPGLAGETQYF. CDR3 nucleotide sequence: TGCAGCGTACTGCCGGGACTAGCGGGAGAGACCCAGTACTTC.

The chain employs TRBV5-1 and TRBJ2-7, with 12 bases fitting TRBD2. CDR3 size: 17 residues. Germline V lookup: CDR1 SGHRS, CDR2 YFSETQ. With 2 bases clipped from V and 6 bases from J, the junction kept 12 bases outside the gene matches. CDR3 sequence (DNA): TGCGCCAGCAGCTTAATCCCCGCCCTAGCGGGAGGGTCCGAGCAGTACTTC. It translates to CASSLIPALAGGSEQYF. Full variable domain (missing parts from reference TRBV5-1 and TRBJ2-7): KAGVTQTPRYLIKTRGQQVTLSCSPISGHRSVSWYQQTPGQGLQFLFEYFSETQRNKGNFPGRFSGRQFSNSRSEMNVSTLELGDSALYLCASSLIPALAGGSEQYFGPGTRLTVT.

This clone has only one observation. CDR3 sequence reads: CASTLPGGKLFF. The DNA of the CDR3 is TGTGCCAGCACCCTTCCGGGGGGAAAACTGTTTTTT. This chain uses TRBV28 with TRBJ1-4; tentatively, D is TRBD1 (5 bases). The CDR3 contains 12 residues. V was shortened by 7 bases and J by 10 bases, with 13 bases between the two germline ends. Germline V CDR1 and CDR2: MDHEN, SYDVKM.

The chain uses TRBV4-2 and TRBJ2-3; 9 bases line up with TRBD2. The CDR3 loop spans 15 amino acids. In germline, CDR1 is LGHNA, CDR2 YNFKEQ. Losses at the gene ends were 2 bases for V and 4 bases for J; bases not matched to a gene: 4. The DNA of the CDR3 is TGTGCCAGCAGCCAAATAACTAGCGGGCCAGATACGCAGTATTTT. Protein: CASSQITSGPDTQYF.

This chain links TRBV28 with TRBJ1-5, with 9 bases fitting TRBD1. Germline CDR1 and CDR2: MDHEN and SYDVKM. The CDR3 spans 15 residues. Germline trimming cut 5 bases from V and 6 bases from J; bases unmatched to any gene: 8. CDR3 nucleotides: TGTGCCAGCAGTAACCGGGACAGGGTAGGTCAGCCCCAGCATTTT. It specifies CASSNRDRVGQPQHF. Drawing the rest from reference TRBV28 and TRBJ1-5, the complete variable domain is DVKVTQSSRYLVKRTGEKVFLECVQDMDHENMFWYRQDPGLGLRLIYFSYDVKMKEKGDIPEGYSVSREKKERFSLILESASTNQTSMYLCASSNRDRVGQPQHFGDGTRLSIL.

This CDR3 reads CASSEDRIIYNEQFF. Written as DNA, the CDR3 is TGTGCCAGCAGTGAAGACAGGATCATCTACAATGAGCAGTTCTTC. The chain joins TRBV6-1 to TRBJ2-1, with D possibly being TRBD1 (5 bases). CDR1 is MNHNS, CDR2 SASEGT, per germline. Trimming took 1 base from V and 3 from J, leaving 10 bases between them. This CDR3 spans 15 amino acids.

The rearrangement joins TRBV11-2 to TRBJ1-2; no clear D gene. V lost 1 base and J lost 6, with 6 bases in between. The germline gives CDR1 SGHAT, CDR2 FQNNGV. This CDR3 is built from 12 residues. For the CDR3, the DNA is TGTGCCAGCAGCTTAGTAGGAGATGGCTACACCTTC. As protein: CASSLVGDGYTF.

The V and J genes are TRBV7-3 and TRBJ2-7; D gene uncertain. Germline values: CDR1 SGHTA, CDR2 FQGTGA. The CDR3 covers 13 residues. The ends were cut back, 2 bases at V and 3 bases at J, with 8 bases in the middle. This CDR3 reads CASSLATDYEQYF. Written as DNA, the CDR3 is TGTGCCAGCAGCTTAGCCACAGACTACGAGCAGTACTTC. The full variable domain, its missing parts supplied by reference TRBV7-3 and TRBJ2-7, is GAGVSQTPSNKVTEKGKYVELRCDPISGHTALYWYRQSLGQGPEFLIYFQGTGAADDSGLPNDRFFAVRPEGSVSTLKIQRTERGDSAVYLCASSLATDYEQYFGPGTRLTVT.

This clone was found once. The gene calls are TRBV28 and TRBJ2-3; tentative D call: TRBD1 (5 bases). CDR1 is MDHEN and CDR2 is SYDVKM in the germline V gene. Trimming took off 4 bases at V and 0 bases at J, with 8 bases between the two ends. The CDR3 extends over 14 amino acids. The CDR3 DNA is TGTGCCAGCAGTTCGACAGCTAGCACAGATACGCAGTATTTT. Protein: CASSSTASTDTQYF.

This chain links TRBV6-4 with TRBJ2-5, with 9 bases lining up with TRBD1. The length of the CDR3 is 13 residues. The germline gives CDR1 MRHNA, CDR2 SNTAGT. J lost 9 bases, V lost 4 bases, and 6 bases had no gene match. The CDR3 spells CASSVTGQGPQYF. CDR3 nucleotides: TGTGCCAGCAGTGTCACCGGACAGGGGCCCCAGTACTTC.

This sequence joins TRBV28 and TRBJ1-3; D ambiguous. The CDR3 runs to 15 residues. Germline-derived CDR1 and CDR2 are MDHEN and SYDVKM. Trimming removed 4 bases from V and 0 bases from J, with 10 bases in between. This CDR3 reads CASSYPKSSGNTIYF. The CDR3 coding sequence is TGTGCCAGCAGTTACCCCAAGAGCTCTGGAAACACCATATATTTT.

This clone has only a few counts. The V call is TRBV12-5, the J call TRBJ1-4; D gene ambiguous. The CDR3 has 12 amino acids. Germline V gives CDR1 LGHNT, CDR2 FRNRAP. Trimming took off 8 bases at V and 7 bases at J, with 11 bases between the two ends. DNA of the CDR3: TGTGCTAGTATGCGAGAGGGTGAAAAACTGTTTTTT. Its translation is CASMREGEKLFF.

The rearrangement joins TRBV27 to TRBJ2-3; 10 positions agree with TRBD2. The V gene end was trimmed by 5 bases and the J gene end by 4 bases; junction bases not matched to a gene: 6. Germline V gene data show CDR1 as MNHEY and CDR2 as SMNVEV (reference sequence). The CDR3 runs to 15 residues. The CDR3 protein is CASSPSGRAPDTQYF. DNA of the CDR3: TGTGCCAGCAGTCCAAGCGGGAGGGCCCCAGATACGCAGTATTTT.

V gene TRBV28 combines with J gene TRBJ2-7; TRBD1 or TRBD2 may be the D gene (7 bases each). CDR1 is MDHEN and CDR2 is SYDVKM in the germline V gene. CDR3 length: 14 amino acids. Between the trimmed V and J ends, which lost 7 bases and 2 bases, there was a span of 15 bases. The CDR3, as DNA: TGTGCCAGCACGAACAGGGGACTAACCTACGAGCAGTACTTC. Protein product: CASTNRGLTYEQYF.

J is TRBJ2-7 and V is TRBV28, with D tentatively TRBD1 (5 bases). V was trimmed by 3 bases and J by 5 bases, leaving 14 bases between them. Germline V lookup: CDR1 MDHEN, CDR2 SYDVKM. This CDR3 is 14 amino acids long. The CDR3 loop reads CASSFTAGMHEQYF. CDR3 bases: TGTGCCAGCAGTTTTACAGCAGGGATGCACGAGCAGTACTTC.

Comment on this clone: Within the sample, other DNA sequences also encode this same CDR3. The V and J genes are TRBV5-1 and TRBJ2-1; a weak D match, TRBD2 (5 bases). CDR3 length equals 15 residues. Germline CDR1 reads SGHRS; CDR2 reads YFSETQ. V was cut by 0 bases and J by 0 bases, with 7 bases left in between. CDR3 in DNA: TGCGCCAGCAGCTTGGCTGGGAGCTCCTACAATGAGCAGTTCTTC. The encoded protein is CASSLAGSSYNEQFF.

This clone was seen only a few times. This chain joins TRBV5-1 and TRBJ1-1, with 8 bases aligning to TRBD1. The CDR3 contains 15 residues. The J segment lost 0 bases and the V segment lost 5 bases, leaving 6 bases of the junction unmatched. Germline CDR1 reads SGHRS; CDR2 reads YFSETQ. The CDR3 region is CASSIRDRLNTEAFF. CDR3 DNA: TGCGCCAGCAGTATTAGGGACAGGCTGAACACTGAAGCTTTCTTT. The full variable domain, rest sourced from reference TRBV5-1 and TRBJ1-1, is KAGVTQTPRYLIKTRGQQVTLSCSPISGHRSVSWYQQTPGQGLQFLFEYFSETQRNKGNFPGRFSGRQFSNSRSEMNVSTLELGDSALYLCASSIRDRLNTEAFFGQGTRLTVV.

The rearrangement links TRBV18 to TRBJ2-1, with 8 bases that match TRBD1. In germline, CDR1 is KGHSH, CDR2 LQKENI. V lost 6 bases and J lost 12; bases outside the gene matches: 7. The CDR3 extends over 12 amino acids. CDR3 residues: CASSLRQGWQFF. The CDR3, as DNA: TGTGCCAGCTCCCTGAGACAGGGGTGGCAGTTCTTC.